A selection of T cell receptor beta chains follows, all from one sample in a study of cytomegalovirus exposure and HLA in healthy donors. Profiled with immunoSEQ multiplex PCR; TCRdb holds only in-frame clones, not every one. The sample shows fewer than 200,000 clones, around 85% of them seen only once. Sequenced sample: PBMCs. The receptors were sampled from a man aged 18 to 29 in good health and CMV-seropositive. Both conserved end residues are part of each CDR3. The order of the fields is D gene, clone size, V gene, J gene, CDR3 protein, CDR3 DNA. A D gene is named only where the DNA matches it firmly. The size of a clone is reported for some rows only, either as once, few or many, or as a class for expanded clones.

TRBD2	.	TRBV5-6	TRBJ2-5	CASSGLGSQETQYF	TGTGCCAGCAGCGGACTAGGTAGCCAAGAGACCCAGTACTTC
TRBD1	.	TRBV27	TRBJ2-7	CASSLFEQGPYEQYF	TGTGCCAGCAGTTTATTTGAACAGGGGCCCTACGAGCAGTACTTC
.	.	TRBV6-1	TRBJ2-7	CASSAFNKGRANEQYF	TGTGCCAGCAGTGCCTTTAACAAGGGGCGAGCCAATGAGCAGTACTTC
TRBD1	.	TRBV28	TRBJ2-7	CASSLSWTGASISYEQYF	TGTGCCAGCAGTTTATCTTGGACAGGGGCTTCCATCTCCTACGAGCAGTACTTC
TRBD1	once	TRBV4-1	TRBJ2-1	CASSQDIFGGTGVYNEQFF	TGCGCCAGCAGCCAAGATATTTTTGGTGGGACAGGGGTCTACAATGAGCAGTTCTTC
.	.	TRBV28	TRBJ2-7	CASSPDSPVDYEQYF	TGTGCCAGCAGTCCAGACAGCCCCGTCGACTACGAGCAGTACTTC
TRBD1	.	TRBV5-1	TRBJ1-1	CASSLAGTANTEAFF	TGCGCCAGCAGCTTGGCCGGGACAGCTAACACTGAAGCTTTCTTT
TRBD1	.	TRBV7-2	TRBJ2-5	CASSAGQVVRETQYF	TGTGCCAGCAGCGCCGGACAGGTAGTAAGGGAGACCCAGTACTTC
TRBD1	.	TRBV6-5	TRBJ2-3	CASSASGGLTDTQYF	TGTGCCAGCAGCGCATCAGGGGGCCTCACAGATACGCAGTATTTT
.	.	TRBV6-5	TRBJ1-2	CASSYSPSYGYTF	TGTGCCAGCAGTTACTCCCCGAGCTATGGCTACACCTTC
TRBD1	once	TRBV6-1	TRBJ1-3	CASRGQPISGNTIYF	TGTGCCAGCAGGGGACAGCCGATCTCTGGAAACACCATATATTTT
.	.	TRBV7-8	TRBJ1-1	CASSLTVFEAFF	TGTGCCAGCAGCCTTACAGTGTTTGAAGCTTTCTTT
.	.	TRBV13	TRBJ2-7	CASSSGTYEQYF	TGTGCCAGCAGCTCGGGAACCTACGAGCAGTACTTC
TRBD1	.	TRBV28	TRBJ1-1	CASSLPGQYMNTEAFF	TGTGCCAGCAGTCTTCCGGGACAGTACATGAACACTGAAGCTTTCTTT
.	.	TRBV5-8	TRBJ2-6	CASSSRFSGANVLTF	TGTGCCAGCAGCTCCCGGTTCTCTGGGGCCAACGTCCTGACTTTC
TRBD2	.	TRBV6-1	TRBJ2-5	CASSGGGTRQETQYF	TGTGCCAGCAGTGGGGGGGGGACTCGACAAGAGACCCAGTACTTC
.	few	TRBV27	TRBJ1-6	CASSEIYNSPLHF	TGTGCCAGCAGTGAGATCTATAATTCACCCCTCCACTTT
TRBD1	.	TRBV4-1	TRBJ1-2	CASSQLRTGTYGYTF	TGCGCCAGCAGCCAACTAAGGACAGGGACCTATGGCTACACCTTC
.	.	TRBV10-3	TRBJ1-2	CAISEGGTPVDGYTF	TGTGCCATCAGTGAGGGGGGGACGCCGGTTGATGGCTACACCTTC
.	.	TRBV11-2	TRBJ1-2	CASTWCGSCYGYTF	TGTGCCAGCACCTGGTGCGGAAGTTGCTATGGCTACACCTTC
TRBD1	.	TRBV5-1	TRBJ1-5	CASSLGTGGPNQPQHF	TGCGCCAGCAGCTTGGGAACAGGGGGCCCCAATCAGCCCCAGCATTTT
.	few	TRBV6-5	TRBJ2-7	CASSYQGDYEQYF	TGTGCCAGCAGTTACCAAGGGGACTACGAGCAGTACTTC
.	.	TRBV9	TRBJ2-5	CASSVEFRGTQYF	TGTGCCAGCAGCGTAGAATTTCGGGGGACCCAGTACTTC
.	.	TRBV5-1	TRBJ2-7	CASSDNPYEQYF	TGCGCCAGCAGCGACAATCCCTACGAGCAGTACTTC
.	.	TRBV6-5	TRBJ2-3	CASSYSSGADTQYF	TGTGCCAGCAGTTACTCGTCGGGGGCAGATACGCAGTATTTT
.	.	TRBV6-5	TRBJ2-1	CASSPTTSYNEQFF	TGTGCCAGCAGTCCCACTACGTCCTACAATGAGCAGTTCTTC
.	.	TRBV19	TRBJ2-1	CASSLAAGLNEQFF	TGTGCCAGTAGTTTAGCGGCGGGTTTGAATGAGCAGTTCTTC
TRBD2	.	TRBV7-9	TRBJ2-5	CASSLTSGQETQYF	TGTGCCAGCAGCTTAACTAGCGGCCAAGAGACCCAGTACTTC
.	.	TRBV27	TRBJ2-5	CASSLQRGETQYF	TGTGCCAGCAGTCTACAAAGAGGGGAGACCCAGTACTTC
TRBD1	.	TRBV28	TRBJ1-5	CASSYPDRPNAPQHF	TGTGCCAGCAGTTACCCGGACAGGCCCAATGCGCCCCAGCATTTT
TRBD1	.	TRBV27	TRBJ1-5	CASSVRGDHQPQHF	TGTGCCAGCAGCGTCAGGGGGGATCATCAGCCCCAGCATTTT
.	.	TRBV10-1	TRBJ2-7	CASGKQGDEQYF	TGCGCCAGTGGAAAACAGGGTGACGAGCAGTACTTC
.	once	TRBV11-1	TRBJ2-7	CASSLGSGLNYEQYF	TGTGCCAGCAGCTTAGGATCAGGGTTAAACTACGAGCAGTACTTC
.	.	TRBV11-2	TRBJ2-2	CASSSTGTNTGELFF	TGTGCCAGCAGCTCGACAGGAACGAACACCGGGGAGCTGTTTTTT
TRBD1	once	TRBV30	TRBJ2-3	CAWSVAGTGGGTDTQYF	TGTGCCTGGAGTGTGGCGGGTACAGGGGGAGGCACAGATACGCAGTATTTT
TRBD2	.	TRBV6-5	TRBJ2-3	CASSPTSGATDTQYF	TGTGCCAGCAGTCCCACTAGCGGGGCCACAGATACGCAGTATTTT
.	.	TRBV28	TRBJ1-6	CASSSPRPTGSPLHF	TGTGCCAGCAGTTCACCAAGGCCGACGGGATCACCCCTCCACTTT
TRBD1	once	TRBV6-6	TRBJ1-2	CASMGVTGGLYGYTF	TGTGCCAGTATGGGGGTAACAGGGGGCTTATATGGCTACACCTTC
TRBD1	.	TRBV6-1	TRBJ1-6	CASRPGQLNSPLHF	TGTGCCAGCAGACCGGGACAGCTTAATTCACCCCTCCACTTT
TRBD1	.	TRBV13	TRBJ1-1	CASSGRTGATRGTEAFF	TGTGCCAGCAGCGGTCGGACAGGGGCGACGAGGGGAACTGAAGCTTTCTTT
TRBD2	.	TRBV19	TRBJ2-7	CASTPRLTSGGEQYF	TGTGCCAGTACTCCTCGACTGACTAGCGGAGGCGAGCAGTACTTC
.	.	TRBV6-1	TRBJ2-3	CASSEFVGAPTDTQYF	TGTGCCAGCAGTGAATTTGTAGGGGCTCCGACAGATACGCAGTATTTT
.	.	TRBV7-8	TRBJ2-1	CASSGGAETYNEQFF	TGTGCCAGCAGCGGAGGGGCCGAAACCTACAATGAGCAGTTCTTC
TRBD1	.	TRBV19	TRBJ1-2	CASSIGQGVYGYTF	TGTGCCAGTAGTATCGGACAGGGGGTCTATGGCTACACCTTC
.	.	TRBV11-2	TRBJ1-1	CASSPTRGSFPLMNTEAFF	TGTGCCAGCAGCCCAACGCGGGGTTCGTTTCCCCTCATGAACACTGAAGCTTTCTTT
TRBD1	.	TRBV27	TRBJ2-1	CASSLGTGGRNEQFF	TGTGCCAGCAGTTTGGGGACAGGGGGTCGTAATGAGCAGTTCTTC
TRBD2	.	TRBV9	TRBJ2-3	CASSGSGRNPYF	TGTGCCAGCAGCGGTAGCGGGAGGAATCCGTATTTT
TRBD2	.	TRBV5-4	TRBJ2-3	CASSSVIAGEDTQYF	TGTGCCAGCAGCTCGGTGATAGCGGGAGAAGATACGCAGTATTTT